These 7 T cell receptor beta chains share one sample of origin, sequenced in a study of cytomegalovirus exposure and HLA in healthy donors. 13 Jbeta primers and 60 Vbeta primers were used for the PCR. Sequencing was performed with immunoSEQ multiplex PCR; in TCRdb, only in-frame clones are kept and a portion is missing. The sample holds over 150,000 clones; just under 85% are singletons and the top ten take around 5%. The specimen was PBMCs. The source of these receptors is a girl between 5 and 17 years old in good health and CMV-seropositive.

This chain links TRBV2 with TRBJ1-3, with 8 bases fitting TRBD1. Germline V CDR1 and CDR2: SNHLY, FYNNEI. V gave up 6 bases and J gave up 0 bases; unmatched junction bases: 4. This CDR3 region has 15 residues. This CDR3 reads CASREGQVSGNTIYF. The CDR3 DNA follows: TGTGCCAGCAGGGAGGGACAGGTCTCTGGAAACACCATATATTTT.

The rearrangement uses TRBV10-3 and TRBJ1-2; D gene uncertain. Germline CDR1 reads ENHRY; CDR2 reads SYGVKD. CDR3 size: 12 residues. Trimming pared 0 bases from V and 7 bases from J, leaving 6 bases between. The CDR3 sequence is CAISESAFGYTF. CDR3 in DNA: TGTGCCATCAGTGAGTCGGCTTTTGGCTACACCTTC.

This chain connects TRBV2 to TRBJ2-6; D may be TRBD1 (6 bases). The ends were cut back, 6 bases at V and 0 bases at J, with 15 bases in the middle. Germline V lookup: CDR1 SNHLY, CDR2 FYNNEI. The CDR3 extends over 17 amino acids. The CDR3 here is CASRWTAEHSGANVLTF. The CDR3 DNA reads TGTGCCAGCAGGTGGACAGCCGAACACTCTGGGGCCAACGTCCTGACTTTC.

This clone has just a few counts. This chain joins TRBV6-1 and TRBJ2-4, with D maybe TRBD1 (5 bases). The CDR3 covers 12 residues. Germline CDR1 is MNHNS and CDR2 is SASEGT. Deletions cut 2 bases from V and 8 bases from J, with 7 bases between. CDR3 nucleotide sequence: TGTGCCAGCAGTGAACCAGGGTACATTCAGTACTTC. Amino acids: CASSEPGYIQYF.

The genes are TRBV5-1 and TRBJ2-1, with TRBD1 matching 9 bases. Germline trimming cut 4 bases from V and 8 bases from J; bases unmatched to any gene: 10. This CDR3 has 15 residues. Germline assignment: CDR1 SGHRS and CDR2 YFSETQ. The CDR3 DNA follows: TGCGCCAGCAGCACTGGACAGGGGAAGTGGGATGAGCAGTTCTTC. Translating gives CASSTGQGKWDEQFF.

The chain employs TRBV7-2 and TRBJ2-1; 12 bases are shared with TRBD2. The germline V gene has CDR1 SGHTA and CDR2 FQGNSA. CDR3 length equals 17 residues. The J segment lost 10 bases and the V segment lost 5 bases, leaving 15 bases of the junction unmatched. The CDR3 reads CASSRPTSSGGAREQFF. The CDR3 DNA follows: TGTGCCAGCAGCCGACCTACATCTAGCGGGGGGGCCAGGGAGCAGTTCTTC.

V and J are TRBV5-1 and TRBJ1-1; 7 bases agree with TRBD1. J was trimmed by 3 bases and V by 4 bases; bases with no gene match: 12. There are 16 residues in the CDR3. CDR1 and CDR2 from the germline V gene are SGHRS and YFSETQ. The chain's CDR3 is CASSGRQGTVDTEAFF. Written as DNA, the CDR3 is TGCGCCAGCAGCGGAAGACAGGGAACGGTTGACACTGAAGCTTTCTTT.